These 14 T cell receptor beta chains were all obtained from the same sample, sequenced in a study of blood T cell repertoires in COVID-19. Sequencing used immunoSEQ multiplex PCR; TCRdb keeps in-frame clones, though not all of them. The sample has nearly 200,000 clones; just under 85% are singletons. Sequencing input: peripheral blood. Every receptor here comes from a human donor with acute or convalescent COVID-19. The donor label of this sample is uncertain.

V and J are TRBV5-4 and TRBJ2-7, with D possibly TRBD2 on 6 matching bases. Germline V CDR1 and CDR2: SGHNT, YYREEE (reference sequence). This CDR3 comprises 14 residues. V was clipped by 4 bases and J by 1 base, with 12 bases between them. The chain's CDR3 is CASSSSAGSYEQYF. The CDR3 DNA is TGTGCCAGCAGCAGCAGTGCGGGGTCCTACGAGCAGTACTTC. Full variable domain (missing parts from reference TRBV5-4 and TRBJ2-7): ETGVTQSPTHLIKTRGQQVTLRCSSQSGHNTVSWYQQALGQGPQFIFQYYREEENGRGNFPPRFSGLQFPNYSSELNVNALELDDSALYLCASSSSAGSYEQYFGPGTRLTVT.

This sequence joins TRBV5-1 and TRBJ1-5; D possibly corresponds to TRBD1 (5 bases). CDR1 and CDR2 (germline): SGHRS, YFSETQ. This CDR3 contains 14 residues. Trimming took off 4 bases at V and 9 bases at J, with 17 bases between the two ends. CDR3 DNA sequence: TGCGCCAGCAGCCCTCTGGGGGACTCTCGGCCCCAGCATTTT. Encoded protein: CASSPLGDSRPQHF.

The chain carries TRBV6-2 or TRBV6-3 and TRBJ2-1; the D is unclear. With 6 bases removed from V and 6 bases from J, the gap between germline ends came to 18 bases. This CDR3 is built from 15 residues. Germline assignment: CDR1 MNHEY and CDR2 SVGEGT. CDR3: CASSPPTAPRNEQFF. As DNA, the CDR3 is TGTGCCAGCAGCCCTCCTACCGCCCCTCGCAATGAGCAGTTCTTC.

The chain carries TRBV29-1 and TRBJ2-5, with D tentatively TRBD1 (7 bases). The CDR3 runs 13 residues. Germline CDR1 is SQVTM and CDR2 is ANQGSEA. V dropped 7 bases and J dropped 2 bases, with 14 bases sitting between them. The CDR3 loop is CSAGAGGQETQYF. CDR3 bases: TGCAGCGCGGGGGCAGGGGGTCAAGAGACCCAGTACTTC.

The chain is built from TRBV7-9 and TRBJ2-3; possible D gene TRBD1, 6 bases. Germline-derived CDR1 and CDR2 are SEHNR and FQNEAQ (reference sequence). This CDR3 is built from 15 residues. V was cut by 5 bases and J by 4 bases, with 16 bases left in between. The DNA for the CDR3 is TGTGCCAGCAGCCAACAGGGAAGTGGCGCAGATACGCAGTATTTT. This encodes CASSQQGSGADTQYF.

This clone has a handful of counts. The chain links TRBV7-9 to TRBJ1-6, with a possible D match to TRBD1 (5 bases). The germline V gene has CDR1 SEHNR and CDR2 FQNEAQ (reference sequence). This CDR3 comprises 13 residues. Trimming stripped 5 bases from V and 7 bases from J, with 9 bases between. CDR3 protein: CASSGAGNSPLHF. CDR3 DNA sequence: TGTGCCAGCAGCGGGGCGGGGAATTCACCCCTCCACTTT.

On this clone itself: Other nucleotide sequences in the sample specify the same CDR3. The V and J genes are TRBV19 and TRBJ2-3; 9 nucleotides align to TRBD1. The CDR3 loop spans 16 amino acids. Germline CDR1 is LNHDA and CDR2 is SQIVND (reference sequence). Trimming cost V 9 bases and J 3 bases; bases outside gene matches: 13. The CDR3 region has the DNA TGTGCCAGCAGTGTAACAGGGGGCAGTTGGACAGATACGCAGTATTTT. This gives the protein CASSVTGGSWTDTQYF.

The V call is TRBV6-5, the J call TRBJ1-2; TRBD1 aligns across 8 bases. There are 13 residues in the CDR3. Per germline, CDR1 MNHEY and CDR2 SVGAGI. V dropped 6 bases and J dropped 4; count of bases not matched to a gene: 4. This chain's CDR3 is CASRRTGLYGYTF. Written as DNA, the CDR3 is TGTGCCAGCAGGAGGACAGGGCTCTATGGCTACACCTTC.

V usage is TRBV13 and J usage is TRBJ2-1; TRBD2 matches 8 bases. V dropped 1 base and J dropped 5; count of bases not matched to a gene: 4. Per the germline V gene, CDR1 is PRHDT and CDR2 is FYEKMQ (reference sequence). The CDR3 runs to 15 residues. CDR3 protein: CASSLAAGVNNEQFF. The CDR3 DNA reads TGTGCCAGCAGCTTAGCAGCGGGAGTGAACAATGAGCAGTTCTTC.

This rearrangement joins TRBV27 to TRBJ1-6; TRBD1 aligns across 8 bases. The V segment lost 5 bases and the J segment 6 bases; nucleotides outside the gene matches: 3. The germline gives CDR1 MNHEY, CDR2 SMNVEV (reference sequence). This CDR3 region has 14 residues. For the CDR3, the DNA is TGTGCCAGCAGTCTGGACAGGGTTAATTCACCCCTCCACTTT. It translates to CASSLDRVNSPLHF.

V is TRBV7-2 and J is TRBJ2-2; maybe TRBD1 (6 bases). This CDR3 has 14 residues. Looked up from germline, CDR1 is SGHTA and CDR2 is FQGNSA. Trimming took off 4 bases at V and 6 bases at J, with 12 bases between the two ends. For the CDR3, the DNA is TGTGCCAGCAGCTCGACAGGACTGGCCGGGGAGCTGTTTTTT. Translating it yields CASSSTGLAGELFF.

V and J are TRBV29-1 and TRBJ1-4; no firm D call. The CDR3 contains 13 residues. Germline CDR1 is SQVTM and CDR2 is ANQGSEA. V was trimmed by 3 bases and J by 7 bases, leaving 12 bases between them. CDR3 coding DNA: TGCAGCGTTGACACTGGGCGGGGTGAAAAACTGTTTTTT. This translates into CSVDTGRGEKLFF.

The V and J genes are TRBV5-6 and TRBJ2-2; 13 nucleotides align to TRBD2. Germline values: CDR1 SGHDT, CDR2 YYEEEE. V shed 0 bases and J 5 bases; nucleotides not matched to a gene: 7. This CDR3 has 18 residues. CDR3 amino acids: CASSLAGTSGAWTGELFF. CDR3 nucleotide sequence: TGTGCCAGCAGCTTGGCCGGGACTAGCGGGGCGTGGACCGGGGAGCTGTTTTTT.

The chain recombines TRBV28 with TRBJ1-5, with D perhaps TRBD1 (6 bases). V lost 7 bases and J lost 0, with 19 bases in between. In germline, CDR1 is MDHEN, CDR2 SYDVKM. The CDR3 totals 17 residues. The CDR3 protein is CASTTPRWTVSNQPQHF. The CDR3 nucleotides are TGTGCCAGCACCACTCCGCGATGGACAGTTAGCAATCAGCCCCAGCATTTT.